The 16 T cell receptor beta chains presented below share a single source sample, sequenced in a study of OX40 agonist ivuxolimab in advanced cancers. Profiled with immunoSEQ multiplex PCR; TCRdb holds only in-frame clones, not every one. The repertoire has tens of thousands of clones, approximately 85% of them found once; the top ten carry 0.9% to 1.1%. The sample consisted of CD4+ or CD8+ T cells sorted from blood, taken in a trial of the OX40 agonist ivuxolimab. Receptor source: an adult with an advanced solid tumor such as melanoma, head and neck, liver or kidney cancer.

V usage is TRBV25-1 and J usage is TRBJ1-2; D might be TRBD1 (6 bases). The CDR3 runs 14 residues. The germline V gene has CDR1 MGHDK and CDR2 SYGVNS. V was trimmed by 6 bases and J by 6 bases, leaving 17 bases between them. CDR3 nucleotide sequence: TGTGCCAGCAGCCGGACCGGACGGACAGATGGCTACACCTTC. This codes for CASSRTGRTDGYTF.

CDR3 in DNA: TGTGCCAGCTCACTCCGGGGACAGGGGGACTATGGCTACACCTTC. Amino acid sequence: CASSLRGQGDYGYTF. V gene TRBV18 combines with J gene TRBJ1-2; TRBD1 matches at 11 bases. V shed 4 bases, J shed 3 bases, and the junction held 4 bases outside the gene matches. The CDR3 runs to 15 residues. Germline loops: CDR1 KGHSH, CDR2 LQKENI.

In its sample, this clone was seen once. This sequence joins TRBV7-9 and TRBJ2-7; 7 bases are a match to TRBD1. Germline CDR1 reads SEHNR; CDR2 reads FQNEAQ (reference sequence). The CDR3 has 17 amino acids. With 4 bases clipped from V and 4 bases from J, the junction kept 16 bases outside the gene matches. CDR3 sequence (DNA): TGTGCCAGCAGCTCGAAACCGACAGGGATCATAGTTTACGAGCAGTACTTC. This encodes CASSSKPTGIIVYEQYF.

V gene TRBV11-1 combines with J gene TRBJ2-7, with TRBD1 identical over 7 bases. This CDR3 spans 14 amino acids. Germline assignment: CDR1 SGHAT and CDR2 FQDESV (reference sequence). V dropped 5 bases and J dropped 4; count of bases not matched to a gene: 8. The CDR3 sequence is CASSIPGQRYEQYF. DNA for the CDR3: TGTGCCAGCAGCATCCCGGGACAGCGATACGAGCAGTACTTC.

The gene calls are TRBV7-2 and TRBJ2-1, with TRBD2 identical over 9 bases. The junction had 5 bases not matched to a gene; V was cut back by 3 bases and J by 5 bases. Germline CDR1 and CDR2: SGHTA and FQGNSA. This CDR3 spans 15 amino acids. The CDR3 region is CASSFWRGGNNEQFF. The CDR3 nucleotides are TGTGCCAGCAGCTTCTGGCGGGGGGGCAACAATGAGCAGTTCTTC.

This chain links TRBV6-6 with TRBJ2-2; tentative D call: TRBD1 (6 bases). Germline V gives CDR1 MNHNY, CDR2 SVGAGI (reference sequence). V was pared by 8 bases and J by 3 bases, with 10 bases between. CDR3 length: 13 residues. DNA for the CDR3: TGTGCCAGCGGGGGCACGTACACCGGGGAGCTGTTTTTT. This translates into CASGGTYTGELFF.

The chain couples TRBV12-2 to TRBJ2-7; no DNA check was done on the table's D call, TRBD2. TRBV12-2 is annotated as a pseudogene. CDR3 length equals 15 residues. The CDR3 nucleotides are TGTGCAAGTCGCCCCCGACTAGCGGGGGCCTACGAGCAGTACTTC. Translation gives CASRPRLAGAYEQYF.

This clone occurred once. This chain uses TRBV5-1 with TRBJ2-7; weak D call: TRBD2 (5 bases). The germline V and J ends were trimmed by 4 bases and 3 bases, with 11 bases remaining between them. The CDR3 contains 13 residues. Germline assignment: CDR1 SGHRS and CDR2 YFSETQ. The CDR3 coding sequence is TGCGCCAGCAGCCCGAACCGGGGCTACGAGCAGTACTTC. Protein product: CASSPNRGYEQYF.

V is TRBV6-5 and J is TRBJ1-3; D remains ambiguous. Germline lookup yields CDR1 MNHEY and CDR2 SVGAGI. CDR3 size: 15 residues. The ends were cut back, 6 bases at V and 1 base at J, with 13 bases in the middle. The CDR3 nucleotides read TGTGCCAGCAGGCAGCAGAGGATTTCTGGAAACACCATATATTTT. It translates to CASRQQRISGNTIYF.

The chain joins TRBV28 to TRBJ1-1; D uncertain. In germline, CDR1 is MDHEN, CDR2 SYDVKM. The CDR3 has 12 amino acids. Trimming left V 6 bases short and J 6 bases short, with 11 bases between. The CDR3 is CASSSGPAEAFF. DNA for the CDR3: TGTGCCAGCAGCTCCGGGCCGGCTGAAGCTTTCTTT. Filled out from reference TRBV28 and TRBJ1-1, the complete variable domain reads DVKVTQSSRYLVKRTGEKVFLECVQDMDHENMFWYRQDPGLGLRLIYFSYDVKMKEKGDIPEGYSVSREKKERFSLILESASTNQTSMYLCASSSGPAEAFFGQGTRLTVV.

This chain links TRBV5-6 with TRBJ1-4; no clear D. V shed 0 bases and J shed 8 bases, with 14 bases lying between them. Germline V gives CDR1 SGHDT, CDR2 YYEEEE. This CDR3 is 15 amino acids long. In DNA, the CDR3 is TGTGCCAGCAGCTTGGTCGCTGGGTACGGAGAAAAACTGTTTTTT. As protein: CASSLVAGYGEKLFF.

The chain links TRBV5-1 to TRBJ1-5, with D tentatively TRBD1 (6 bases). Trimming shortened V by 2 bases and J by 5 bases, and 11 bases separated the two germline ends. The CDR3 covers 14 residues. CDR1 is SGHRS and CDR2 is YFSETQ in the germline V gene. This chain's CDR3 is CASSLLPGDQPQHF. The CDR3 DNA reads as TGCGCCAGCAGCTTATTACCAGGGGATCAGCCCCAGCATTTT.

This clone was counted a few times. The V gene is TRBV9, the J gene TRBJ1-5; D is perhaps TRBD1 (6 bases). The CDR3 sequence is 15 residues long. From germline, CDR1 is SGDLS and CDR2 YYNGEE. Trimming left V 4 bases short and J 3 bases short, with 14 bases between. The CDR3 DNA reads as TGTGCCAGCAGCCGCGGGGGGGGCACCAATCAGCCCCAGCATTTT. This gives the protein CASSRGGGTNQPQHF.

The chain employs TRBV29-1 and TRBJ2-6; 11 positions agree with TRBD1. The CDR3 is made up of 16 amino acids. Germline CDR1 SQVTM, CDR2 ANQGSEA. Losses at the gene ends were 4 bases for V and 0 bases for J; bases not matched to a gene: 2. CDR3 sequence: CSVAGQGGSGANVLTF. The CDR3 DNA reads TGCAGCGTTGCGGGACAGGGGGGCTCTGGGGCCAACGTCCTGACTTTC. The whole variable domain, remainder taken from reference TRBV29-1 and TRBJ2-6, is SAVISQKPSRDICQRGTSLTIQCQVDSQVTMMFWYRQQPGQSLTLIATANQGSEATYESGFVIDKFPISRPNLTFSTLTVSNMSPEDSSIYLCSVAGQGGSGANVLTFGAGSRLTVL.

The V and J genes are TRBV19 and TRBJ1-2, with D uncertain. The V and J ends lost 1 base and 7 bases respectively, with 13 bases between them. This CDR3 region has 14 residues. Germline CDR1 and CDR2: LNHDA and SQIVND (reference sequence). The CDR3, as DNA: TGTGCCAGTAGTATAGGCGGGAACGTGGGTGGCTACACCTTC. Translating it yields CASSIGGNVGGYTF.

The chain uses TRBV19 and TRBJ1-2, with D possibly matching TRBD1 (5 bases). In germline, CDR1 is LNHDA, CDR2 SQIVND (reference sequence). The CDR3 runs to 14 residues. V dropped 2 bases and J dropped 5 bases, with 12 bases sitting between them. CDR3 sequence: CASSISSGQYGYTF. The CDR3 coding sequence is TGTGCCAGTAGTATATCGTCAGGGCAGTATGGCTACACCTTC.